The table lists the clone carrying this TCR beta chain with a few counts. This sample is part of a study of identical twins. In TCRdb, the 5' RACE reads were re-called with MiXCR into one record per CDR3 protein. The sample carries around 480,000 distinct CDR3 sequences, over 12% recorded once. Trimming cost V 0 bases and J 2 bases, with 13 bases left between them. The CDR3 runs 16 residues. Germline V gene sequence: CDR1 MNHEY, CDR2 SVGEGT. These sequences were also reported in another study, on yellow fever vaccine responses in identical twins.

The sequence was obtained from a woman younger than 35 in good health. The sample taken for sequencing was CD4+ T cells sorted from blood. The chain links TRBV6-2 or TRBV6-3 to TRBJ1-2; maybe TRBD1 (5 bases). The CDR3 loop is CASSYSTAGNNYGYTF. DNA for the CDR3: TGTGCCAGCAGTTACTCAACGGCAGGGAACAACTATGGCTACACCTTC.